The 27 T cell receptor beta chains listed next were all sequenced from one sample in a study of blood T cell repertoires in COVID-19. The data were produced by immunoSEQ multiplex PCR, yet TCRdb's version contains in-frame clones alone and is incomplete. The sample yields some 160,000 clones, roughly 84% seen once. The sample consisted of peripheral blood. Receptors were obtained from a human donor in a cohort sampled during active COVID-19.

This rearrangement joins TRBV3-1 (or the pseudogene TRBV3-2) to TRBJ2-3, with 11 bases lining up with TRBD2. CDR1 LGHDT and CDR2 YNNKEL come from the germline V gene (reference sequence). V shed 4 bases, J shed 2 bases, and the junction held 8 bases outside the gene matches. The CDR3 runs to 17 residues. This CDR3 reads CASSRSLAGGATDTQYF. The CDR3 DNA sequence: TGTGCCAGCAGCCGCAGCCTAGCGGGAGGAGCCACAGATACGCAGTATTTT.

The V call is TRBV3-1 (or the pseudogene TRBV3-2), the J call TRBJ1-3; D might be TRBD1 (6 bases). Trimming cost V 6 bases and J 4 bases, with 19 bases left between them. CDR3 length: 16 residues. CDR1 and CDR2 from the germline V gene are LGHDT and YNNKEL (reference sequence). The CDR3 nucleotides read TGTGCCAGCAGTAATAATCAACTCAGGGGAGGAAACACCATATATTTT. Protein sequence: CASSNNQLRGGNTIYF.

V gene TRBV9 combines with J gene TRBJ2-7; 13 bases fit TRBD2. Unmatched junction bases numbered 9, after V lost 0 bases and J lost 6 bases. This CDR3 contains 17 residues. Germline loops: CDR1 SGDLS, CDR2 YYNGEE. This CDR3 reads CASSVAPGTSGNSEQYF. The CDR3 nucleotides read TGTGCCAGCAGCGTAGCTCCCGGGACTAGCGGGAATAGCGAGCAGTACTTC. The variable domain in full, completed from reference TRBV9 and TRBJ2-7, reads DSGVTQTPKHLITATGQRVTLRCSPRSGDLSVYWYQQSLDQGLQFLIQYYNGEERAKGNILERFSAQQFPDLHSELNLSSLELGDSALYFCASSVAPGTSGNSEQYFGPGTRLTVT.

This rearrangement joins TRBV5-5 to TRBJ1-2, with 7 bases aligning to TRBD1. The CDR3 sequence is 14 residues long. Trimming removed 2 bases from V and 0 bases from J; junction bases left unmatched: 1. CDR1 and CDR2 from the germline V gene are SGHKS and YYEKEE (reference sequence). In nucleotides, the CDR3 is TGTGCCAGCAGCTTTGGGACAGCTAACTATGGCTACACCTTC. Translating it yields CASSFGTANYGYTF.

The chain couples TRBV6-5 to TRBJ1-1; 7 positions match TRBD1. Germline V gene sequence: CDR1 MNHEY, CDR2 SVGAGI. J lost 1 base, V lost 7 bases, and 9 bases had no gene match. The CDR3 length is 15 residues. CDR3 in amino acids: CASTPHRGGNTEAFF. The CDR3 DNA reads TGTGCCAGCACCCCGCACAGGGGCGGGAACACTGAAGCTTTCTTT.

This chain joins TRBV6-1 and TRBJ2-7; 10 bases match TRBD2. Trimming took 2 bases from V and 7 from J; bases not matched to a gene: 8. Germline V gene sequence: CDR1 MNHNS, CDR2 SASEGT. The CDR3 runs 15 residues. The CDR3: CASSERAGGPGEQYF. The CDR3 bases are TGTGCCAGCAGTGAAAGAGCGGGGGGGCCCGGTGAGCAGTACTTC.

Only one count was recorded for this clone. The chain carries TRBV7-9 and TRBJ1-2; the match to TRBD1 covers 7 bases. The V gene's germline CDR1 is SEHNR and CDR2 FQNEAQ (reference sequence). V trimming: 4 bases; J trimming: 1 base; junction bases outside the gene matches: 6. The CDR3 has 15 residues. The CDR3 reads CASSSRTGLNYGYTF. CDR3 in DNA: TGTGCCAGCAGCTCTCGGACAGGACTTAACTATGGCTACACCTTC.

This clone was observed a single time. This rearrangement joins TRBV3-1 (or the pseudogene TRBV3-2) to TRBJ1-3, with 7 bases that match TRBD1. V lost 3 bases and J lost 1; bases outside the gene matches: 3. The CDR3 spans 15 residues. Germline values: CDR1 LGHDT, CDR2 YNNKEL (reference sequence). CDR3 loop: CASSQQGGSGNTIYF. The CDR3 DNA reads TGTGCCAGCAGCCAGCAGGGGGGATCTGGAAACACCATATATTTT.

V usage is TRBV3-1 (or the pseudogene TRBV3-2) and J usage is TRBJ1-2, with D unclear. The germline V gene has CDR1 LGHDT and CDR2 YNNKEL (reference sequence). V was clipped by 1 base and J by 6 bases, with 12 bases between them. The CDR3 is made up of 14 amino acids. The CDR3 sequence is CASSQVSGRDGYTF. The CDR3 DNA follows: TGTGCCAGCAGCCAAGTATCGGGGAGGGATGGCTACACCTTC.

This clone showed up just a few times. The chain links TRBV11-2 to TRBJ2-7; the match to TRBD1 covers 7 bases. V dropped 2 bases and J dropped 4; count of bases not matched to a gene: 2. The CDR3 length is 13 residues. CDR1 is SGHAT, CDR2 FQNNGV, per germline. Here the CDR3 DNA reads TGTGCCAGCAGCTTATTACAGGGGTACGAGCAGTACTTC. Encoded protein: CASSLLQGYEQYF.

The rearrangement joins TRBV5-6 to TRBJ2-7, with D perhaps matching TRBD2 (6 bases). Between the trimmed V and J ends, which lost 1 base and 6 bases, there was a span of 8 bases. CDR3 length: 12 amino acids. Germline V gene data show CDR1 as SGHDT and CDR2 as YYEEEE. CDR3 DNA sequence: TGTGCCAGCAGCTTGAGGGGACTCGAGCAGTACTTC. Encoded protein: CASSLRGLEQYF.

The chain joins TRBV10-3 to TRBJ1-3; maybe TRBD1 (6 bases). Germline-derived CDR1 and CDR2 are ENHRY and SYGVKD. The CDR3 runs 14 residues. With 3 bases removed from V and 4 bases from J, the gap between germline ends came to 10 bases. The CDR3 is CAISDQGKGNTIYF. CDR3 sequence (DNA): TGTGCCATCAGTGACCAGGGGAAAGGAAACACCATATATTTT.

The chain couples TRBV2 to TRBJ2-1; 12 bases are a match to TRBD2. Germline V gene sequence: CDR1 SNHLY, CDR2 FYNNEI. V lost 7 bases, J lost 4 bases, and 14 bases stayed unmatched. The CDR3 consists of 18 residues. The CDR3 bases are TGTGCCAGCAATGGTGGACTAGCGGGATTGATAAGGTACAATGAGCAGTTCTTC. Translated, it gives CASNGGLAGLIRYNEQFF.

The chain joins TRBV11-3 to TRBJ2-1; 11 nucleotides align to TRBD1. Losses at the gene ends were 5 bases for V and 7 bases for J; bases not matched to a gene: 10. Germline CDR1 SGHNT, CDR2 YENEEA. The CDR3 has 16 amino acids. The chain's CDR3 is CASSTGQGGVRNEQFF. The CDR3 bases are TGTGCCAGCAGCACGGGACAGGGGGGAGTAAGGAATGAGCAGTTCTTC.

The chain combines TRBV5-1 with TRBJ2-2, with 9 bases fitting TRBD1. The CDR3 extends over 16 amino acids. Germline V gene data show CDR1 as SGHRS and CDR2 as YFSETQ. V was clipped by 2 bases and J by 1 base; unmatched bases: 3. CDR3 bases: TGCGCCAGCAGCTTCCAGGGACAGGGGAACACCGGGGAGCTGTTTTTT. Translated: CASSFQGQGNTGELFF. The full variable domain, rest sourced from reference TRBV5-1 and TRBJ2-2, is KAGVTQTPRYLIKTRGQQVTLSCSPISGHRSVSWYQQTPGQGLQFLFEYFSETQRNKGNFPGRFSGRQFSNSRSEMNVSTLELGDSALYLCASSFQGQGNTGELFFGEGSRLTVL.

This sequence joins TRBV4-3 and TRBJ2-2; 12 nucleotides line up with TRBD2. This CDR3 has 19 amino acids. The J segment lost 4 bases and the V segment lost 1 base, leaving 10 bases of the junction unmatched. Looked up from germline, CDR1 is LGHNA and CDR2 is YSLEER. This chain's CDR3 is CASSQGPSGGAVGTGELFF. The CDR3 DNA follows: TGCGCCAGCAGCCAAGGGCCTAGCGGGGGGGCCGTAGGCACCGGGGAGCTGTTTTTT.

The chain carries TRBV6-5 and TRBJ1-5, with a possible D match to TRBD1 (5 bases). The V gene lost 6 bases and the J gene lost 0 bases, with 12 bases spanning the gap. This CDR3 is 15 amino acids long. Germline CDR1 and CDR2: MNHEY and SVGAGI. Here the CDR3 DNA reads TGTGCCAGCAGCCTCGACAGTTTTAGCAATCAGCCCCAGCATTTT. This codes for CASSLDSFSNQPQHF.

The chain joins TRBV6-2 or TRBV6-3 to TRBJ2-3, with 10 bases fitting TRBD2. Germline V gene sequence: CDR1 MNHEY, CDR2 SVGEGT. The CDR3 spans 18 residues. V lost 2 bases, J lost 4 bases, and 12 bases stayed unmatched. The CDR3 protein is CASSYSPRSGGGPDTQYF. CDR3 in DNA: TGTGCCAGCAGTTACAGCCCCCGGAGCGGGGGGGGACCAGATACGCAGTATTTT.

The V gene is TRBV5-6, the J gene TRBJ1-6, with D hard to call. V was clipped by 4 bases and J by 4 bases, with 9 bases between them. Germline assignment: CDR1 SGHDT and CDR2 YYEEEE. This CDR3 contains 14 residues. Written as DNA, the CDR3 is TGTGCCAGCAGCCGAGGCAGTTATAATTCACCCCTCCACTTT. As protein: CASSRGSYNSPLHF. Complete variable domain (other parts from reference TRBV5-6 and TRBJ1-6): DAGVTQSPTHLIKTRGQQVTLRCSPKSGHDTVSWYQQALGQGPQFIFQYYEEEERQRGNFPDRFSGHQFPNYSSELNVNALLLGDSALYLCASSRGSYNSPLHFGNGTRLTVT.

The J gene is TRBJ2-1, the V gene TRBV7-9; D is possibly TRBD1 (6 bases). This CDR3 contains 15 residues. V lost 5 bases, J lost 12 bases, and 23 bases lay in between. CDR1 is SEHNR, CDR2 FQNEAQ, per germline (reference sequence). The DNA for the CDR3 is TGTGCCAGCAGCATCGCCGGGACAATGTCCCTTTCGCAGTTCTTC. As protein: CASSIAGTMSLSQFF.

In its sample, this clone was seen once. The chain joins TRBV5-1 to TRBJ2-6; D not resolved. Germline V gene data show CDR1 as SGHRS and CDR2 as YFSETQ. With 0 bases removed from V and 4 bases from J, the gap between germline ends came to 14 bases. The CDR3 totals 17 residues. CDR3 DNA sequence: TGCGCCAGCAGCTTGGAGACACCCTTCTGGGGGGCCAACGTCCTGACTTTC. Residues: CASSLETPFWGANVLTF.

The CDR3 bases are TGTGCCAGCAGTGATGTGACAGGGGTGGGGGGCTATGGCTACACCTTC. Translated: CASSDVTGVGGYGYTF. The chain has TRBV2 and TRBJ1-2, with TRBD1 matching 8 bases. Germline V gives CDR1 SNHLY, CDR2 FYNNEI. The CDR3 sequence is 16 residues long. The V gene end was trimmed by 3 bases and the J gene end by 4 bases; junction bases not matched to a gene: 10.

This sequence joins TRBV19 and TRBJ2-1; unclear D gene. The CDR3 extends over 15 amino acids. Germline V gives CDR1 LNHDA, CDR2 SQIVND (reference sequence). V was cut by 1 base and J by 0 bases, with 7 bases left in between. CDR3 nucleotides: TGTGCCAGTAGTATAGCTAGTCCCTCCTACAATGAGCAGTTCTTC. Amino acid sequence: CASSIASPSYNEQFF. Together with reference TRBV19 and TRBJ2-1, the CDR3 gives the full variable domain: DGGITQSPKYLFRKEGQNVTLSCEQNLNHDAMYWYRQDPGQGLRLIYYSQIVNDFQKGDIAEGYSVSREKKESFPLTVTSAQKNPTAFYLCASSIASPSYNEQFFGPGTRLTVL.

This rearrangement joins TRBV11-3 to TRBJ2-3; D gene ambiguous. V lost 1 base and J 5 bases, leaving 7 bases between the germline ends. Germline values: CDR1 SGHNT, CDR2 YENEEA. The CDR3 is made up of 13 amino acids. As DNA, the CDR3 is TGTGCCAGCAGCTTAGGGTCGAGAGATACGCAGTATTTT. It encodes CASSLGSRDTQYF.

V and J are TRBV5-6 and TRBJ2-4; no clear D. The V gene's germline CDR1 is SGHDT and CDR2 YYEEEE. This CDR3 has 16 residues. V dropped 0 bases and J dropped 0 bases, with 10 bases sitting between them. The chain's CDR3 is CASSLGLILAKNIQYF. The CDR3 nucleotides read TGTGCCAGCAGCTTGGGCCTTATACTAGCCAAAAACATTCAGTACTTC. Complete variable domain (other parts from reference TRBV5-6 and TRBJ2-4): DAGVTQSPTHLIKTRGQQVTLRCSPKSGHDTVSWYQQALGQGPQFIFQYYEEEERQRGNFPDRFSGHQFPNYSSELNVNALLLGDSALYLCASSLGLILAKNIQYFGAGTRLSVL.

J is TRBJ1-2 and V is TRBV12-3 or TRBV12-4; 11 bases agree with TRBD1. This CDR3 region has 13 residues. Germline trimming cut 7 bases from V and 8 bases from J; bases unmatched to any gene: 6. In DNA, the CDR3 is TGTGCCAGCACCCCGGACAGGGGGCTCGGCTACACCTTC. Residues: CASTPDRGLGYTF.

This clone occurred a few times. The chain has TRBV5-6 and TRBJ2-7; 7 bases fit TRBD1. The ends lost 5 bases at V and 2 bases at J; junction bases unmatched: 10. Germline CDR1 SGHDT, CDR2 YYEEEE. This CDR3 is built from 15 residues. CDR3 in amino acids: CASSTGTVAPYEQYF. Written as DNA, the CDR3 is TGTGCCAGCAGTACCGGGACAGTCGCTCCCTACGAGCAGTACTTC. Complete variable domain (other parts from reference TRBV5-6 and TRBJ2-7): DAGVTQSPTHLIKTRGQQVTLRCSPKSGHDTVSWYQQALGQGPQFIFQYYEEEERQRGNFPDRFSGHQFPNYSSELNVNALLLGDSALYLCASSTGTVAPYEQYFGPGTRLTVT.